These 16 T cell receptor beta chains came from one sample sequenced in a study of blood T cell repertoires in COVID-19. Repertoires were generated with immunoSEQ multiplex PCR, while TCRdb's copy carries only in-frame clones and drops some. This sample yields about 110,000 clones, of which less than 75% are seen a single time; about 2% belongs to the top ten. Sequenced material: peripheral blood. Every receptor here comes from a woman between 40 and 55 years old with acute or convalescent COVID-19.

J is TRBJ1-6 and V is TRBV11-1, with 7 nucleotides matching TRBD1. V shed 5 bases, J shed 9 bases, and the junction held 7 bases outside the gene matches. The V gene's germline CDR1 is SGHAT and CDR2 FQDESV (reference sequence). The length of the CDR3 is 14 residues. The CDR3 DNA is TGTGCCAGCAGCCTTCACAGGGGAAGTTCACCCCTCCACTTT. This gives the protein CASSLHRGSSPLHF.

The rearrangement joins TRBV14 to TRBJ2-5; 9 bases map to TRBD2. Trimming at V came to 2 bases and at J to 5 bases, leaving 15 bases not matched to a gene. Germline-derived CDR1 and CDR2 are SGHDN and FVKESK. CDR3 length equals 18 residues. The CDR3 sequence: CASSQRIHAGGAGETQYF. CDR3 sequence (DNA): TGTGCCAGCAGCCAACGAATCCATGCGGGGGGGGCGGGGGAGACCCAGTACTTC.

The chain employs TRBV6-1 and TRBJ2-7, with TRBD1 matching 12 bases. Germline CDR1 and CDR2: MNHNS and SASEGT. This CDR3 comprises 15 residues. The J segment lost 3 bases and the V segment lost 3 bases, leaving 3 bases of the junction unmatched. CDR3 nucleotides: TGTGCCAGCAGTGACCGGGACAGGGGGCTCTACGAGCAGTACTTC. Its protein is CASSDRDRGLYEQYF.

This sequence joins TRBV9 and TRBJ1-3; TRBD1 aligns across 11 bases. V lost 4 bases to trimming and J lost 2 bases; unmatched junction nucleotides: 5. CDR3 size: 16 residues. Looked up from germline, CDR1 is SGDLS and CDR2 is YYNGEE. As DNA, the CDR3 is TGTGCCAGCAGCTCTATGGGACAGGGGGCTGGAAACACCATATATTTT. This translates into CASSSMGQGAGNTIYF. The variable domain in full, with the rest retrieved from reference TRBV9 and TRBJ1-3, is DSGVTQTPKHLITATGQRVTLRCSPRSGDLSVYWYQQSLDQGLQFLIQYYNGEERAKGNILERFSAQQFPDLHSELNLSSLELGDSALYFCASSSMGQGAGNTIYFGEGSWLTVV.

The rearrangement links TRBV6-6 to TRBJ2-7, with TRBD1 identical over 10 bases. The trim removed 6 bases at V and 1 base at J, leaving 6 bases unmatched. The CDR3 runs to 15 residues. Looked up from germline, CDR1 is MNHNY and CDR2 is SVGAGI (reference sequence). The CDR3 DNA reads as TGTGCCAGCAGACAAGGACAGGGGGATTCCTACGAGCAGTACTTC. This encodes CASRQGQGDSYEQYF.

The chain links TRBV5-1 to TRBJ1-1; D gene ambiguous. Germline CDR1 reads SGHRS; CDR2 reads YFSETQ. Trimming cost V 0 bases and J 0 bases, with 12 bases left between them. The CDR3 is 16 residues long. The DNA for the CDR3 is TGCGCCAGCAGCTTGGCCTCCTCTAATATGAACACTGAAGCTTTCTTT. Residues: CASSLASSNMNTEAFF.

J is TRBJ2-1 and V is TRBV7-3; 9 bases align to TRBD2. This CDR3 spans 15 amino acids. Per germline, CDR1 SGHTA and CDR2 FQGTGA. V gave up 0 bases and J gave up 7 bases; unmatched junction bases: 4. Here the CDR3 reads CASSLTSGGENEQFF. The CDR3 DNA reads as TGTGCCAGCAGCTTAACTAGCGGGGGAGAAAATGAGCAGTTCTTC.

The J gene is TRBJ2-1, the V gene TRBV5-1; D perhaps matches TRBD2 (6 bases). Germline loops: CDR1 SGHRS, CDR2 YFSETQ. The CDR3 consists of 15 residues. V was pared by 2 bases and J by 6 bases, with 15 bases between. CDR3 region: CASSFNGGAANEQFF. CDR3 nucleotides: TGCGCCAGCAGCTTCAACGGGGGAGCAGCCAATGAGCAGTTCTTC.

The CDR3 DNA sequence: TGCAGCGTTGGGAGTCTAGCGGGGGCGGGCACAGATACGCAGTATTTT. Translating gives CSVGSLAGAGTDTQYF. The chain has TRBV29-1 and TRBJ2-3; 10 bases are a match to TRBD2. The CDR3 runs 16 residues. CDR1 SQVTM and CDR2 ANQGSEA come from the germline V gene. V dropped 4 bases and J dropped 1; count of bases not matched to a gene: 8.

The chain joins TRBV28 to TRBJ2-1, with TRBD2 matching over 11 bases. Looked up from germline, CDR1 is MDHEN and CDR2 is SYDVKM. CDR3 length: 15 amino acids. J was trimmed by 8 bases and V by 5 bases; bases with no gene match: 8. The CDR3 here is CASSELAGGPYEQFF. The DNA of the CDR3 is TGTGCCAGCAGTGAGTTAGCGGGGGGGCCGTATGAGCAGTTCTTC.

The CDR3 spells CASSSLPAGLSYEQYF. The CDR3 nucleotides are TGTGCCAGCAGCTCACTCCCGGCAGGGCTCTCCTACGAGCAGTACTTC. The genes are TRBV3-1 (or the pseudogene TRBV3-2) and TRBJ2-7, with D perhaps matching TRBD1 (5 bases). The CDR3 has 16 residues. Trimming left V 5 bases short and J 0 bases short, with 17 bases between. CDR1 and CDR2 (germline): LGHDT, YNNKEL (reference sequence).

As DNA, the CDR3 is TGTGCCAGCAGCCGACGCGGACAGAGAGGATCCCATTTAACCCTCCACTTT. This encodes CASSRRGQRGSHLTLHF. The gene calls are TRBV13 and TRBJ1-6, with D possibly matching TRBD1 (6 bases). The germline V gene encodes CDR1 PRHDT and CDR2 FYEKMQ (reference sequence). V was clipped by 5 bases and J by 14 bases, with 28 bases between them. This CDR3 spans 17 amino acids.

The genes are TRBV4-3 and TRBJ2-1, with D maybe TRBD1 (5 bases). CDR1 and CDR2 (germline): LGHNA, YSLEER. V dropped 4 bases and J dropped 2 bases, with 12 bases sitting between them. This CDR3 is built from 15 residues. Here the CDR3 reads CASSLTGRAYNEQFF. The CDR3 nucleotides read TGCGCCAGCAGCCTCACAGGACGGGCCTACAATGAGCAGTTCTTC.

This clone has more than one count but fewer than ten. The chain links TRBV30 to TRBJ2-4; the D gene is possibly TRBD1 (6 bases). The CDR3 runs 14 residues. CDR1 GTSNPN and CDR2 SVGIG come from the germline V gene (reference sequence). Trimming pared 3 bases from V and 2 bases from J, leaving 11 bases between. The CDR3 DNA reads TGTGCCTGGAGCGGTACAGGGTCCAAAAACATTCAGTACTTC. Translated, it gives CAWSGTGSKNIQYF.

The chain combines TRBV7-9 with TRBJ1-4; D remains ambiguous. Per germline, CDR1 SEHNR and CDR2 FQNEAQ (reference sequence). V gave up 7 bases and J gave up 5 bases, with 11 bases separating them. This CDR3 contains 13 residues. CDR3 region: CASTTGRNEKLFF. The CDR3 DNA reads TGTGCCAGCACGACCGGGAGGAATGAAAAACTGTTTTTT.

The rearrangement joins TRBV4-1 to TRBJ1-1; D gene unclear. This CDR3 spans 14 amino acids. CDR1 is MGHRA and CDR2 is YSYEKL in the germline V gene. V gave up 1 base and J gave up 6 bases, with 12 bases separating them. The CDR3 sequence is CASSQGQVIAEAFF. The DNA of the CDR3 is TGCGCCAGCAGCCAAGGGCAGGTTATCGCTGAAGCTTTCTTT.